This TCR beta chain was profiled in a study of T cell changes during pregnancy in multiple sclerosis (dated by TCRdb to the late 2010s). In the study overall: The study examined how the T cell repertoire changed over the course of pregnancy in women with multiple sclerosis.

The library was made by the immunoSEQ multiplex PCR assay. The immuneACCESS repertoire file appears here via TCRdb, limited to in-frame rearrangements. These files lack a portion of the clones; in checked studies, under half of the deficit traces to unresolved V genes, and the cause of the others is not known. This sample has around 40,000 clones in its table, and 90% of those were observed once. The biggest ten clones account for about 0.4% of the sample. The germline V end is reduced by 4 bases and the J end by 1 base; junction bases left unmatched: 3. CDR1 and CDR2, looked up from the germline V gene, are SGHRS and YFSETQ. Taken from cysteine to phenylalanine, the CDR3 has 15 residues. The kept DNA is CDR3 alone, 45 bases in frame from the first base. In regard to this clone: Its antigen is currently not known. Per-base quality was not reported, and no clone a single base away is much larger than it.

The sample consisted of CD4+ T cells from peripheral blood mononuclear cells, taken in the second trimester of pregnancy. This TCR was sampled from a female donor with multiple sclerosis, enrolled in a pregnancy study. The sequence joins TRBV5-1 to TRBJ2-2, with 8 central nucleotides matching TRBD1. The base sequence is TGCGCCAGCAGCATCGGACAGGGGAACACCGGGGAGCTGTTTTTT. Its amino acids are CASSIGQGNTGELFF.